This is a list of T cell receptor beta chains from one sample in a study of OX40 agonist ivuxolimab in advanced cancers. Here immunoSEQ multiplex PCR was the method, and the copy in TCRdb shows in-frame clones only, minus some. The top ten hold over 3% of the sample, which has about 79,000 clones, 70% to 85% seen once. This sample comprised CD4+ or CD8+ T cells sorted from blood, obtained in a trial of the OX40 agonist ivuxolimab. The receptor source for this set is an adult with an advanced solid tumor such as melanoma, head and neck, liver or kidney cancer. Both conserved end residues are part of each CDR3. A D gene is named only where the DNA matches it firmly. Rows give clone size only sometimes, using once, few, many, or a class for an expanded clone.

clone_size: .; cdr3_length: 16; j_call: TRBJ2-7; d_call: TRBD1; v_call: TRBV19; cdr3_nt: TGTGCCAGTAGTATGTTTGTCGGGACAGAAAAGGGGGAGCAGTACTTC; cdr3_aa: CASSMFVGTEKGEQYF
clone_size: once; cdr3_length: 14; j_call: TRBJ1-4; d_call: TRBD1; v_call: TRBV2; cdr3_nt: TGTGCCAGCAGCTGGACAGGCGGGGGTGAAAAACTGTTTTTT; cdr3_aa: CASSWTGGGEKLFF
clone_size: .; cdr3_length: 13; j_call: TRBJ1-2; d_call: .; v_call: TRBV29-1; cdr3_nt: TGCAGCGTTGAAGTGGGGACCAACTATGGCTACACCTTC; cdr3_aa: CSVEVGTNYGYTF
clone_size: .; cdr3_length: 14; j_call: TRBJ1-3; d_call: TRBD1; v_call: TRBV28; cdr3_nt: TGTGCCAGCAGCAGGTACAGGGGAGAAAACACCATATATTTT; cdr3_aa: CASSRYRGENTIYF
clone_size: .; cdr3_length: 15; j_call: TRBJ2-1; d_call: .; v_call: TRBV28; cdr3_nt: TGTGCCAGCAGGGCCCCCGGAGGGCGCCAGGATGAGCAGTTCTTC; cdr3_aa: CASRAPGGRQDEQFF
clone_size: .; cdr3_length: 16; j_call: TRBJ2-1; d_call: .; v_call: TRBV11-3; cdr3_nt: TGTGCCAGCAGCTCGGTGGAGGCGGGGACCTACAATGAGCAGTTCTTC; cdr3_aa: CASSSVEAGTYNEQFF
clone_size: .; cdr3_length: 15; j_call: TRBJ2-1; d_call: .; v_call: TRBV11-2; cdr3_nt: TGTGCCAGCAGCTTAGCTGTCCTGGGGTACAATGAGCAGTTCTTC; cdr3_aa: CASSLAVLGYNEQFF
clone_size: .; cdr3_length: 14; j_call: TRBJ1-1; d_call: .; v_call: TRBV4-1; cdr3_nt: TGCGCCAGCAGCCCGCATCTCATGAACACTGAAGCTTTCTTT; cdr3_aa: CASSPHLMNTEAFF
clone_size: .; cdr3_length: 16; j_call: TRBJ2-3; d_call: TRBD2; v_call: TRBV7-2; cdr3_nt: TGTGCCAGCAGCTTAGGAATAGCGGGAAGCACAGATACGCAGTATTTT; cdr3_aa: CASSLGIAGSTDTQYF
clone_size: .; cdr3_length: 20; j_call: TRBJ2-3; d_call: TRBD2; v_call: TRBV5-4; cdr3_nt: TGTGCCAGCAAACTAATGGGAAGGTTGGCCGCGGGAGGGCCCACAGATACGCAGTATTTT; cdr3_aa: CASKLMGRLAAGGPTDTQYF
clone_size: .; cdr3_length: 12; j_call: TRBJ2-4; d_call: .; v_call: TRBV28; cdr3_nt: TGTGCCAGCAGTTTTCGTGAAAACATTCAGTACTTC; cdr3_aa: CASSFRENIQYF
clone_size: .; cdr3_length: 14; j_call: TRBJ1-2; d_call: .; v_call: TRBV19; cdr3_nt: TGTGCCAGTAGTATAGGCCCAAACCAAGGAGGCTACACCTTC; cdr3_aa: CASSIGPNQGGYTF
clone_size: .; cdr3_length: 15; j_call: TRBJ1-5; d_call: .; v_call: TRBV27; cdr3_nt: TGTGCCAGCAGTTTATCGGTACAACACAATCAGCCCCAGCATTTT; cdr3_aa: CASSLSVQHNQPQHF
clone_size: .; cdr3_length: 15; j_call: TRBJ2-2; d_call: .; v_call: TRBV7-9; cdr3_nt: TGTGCCAGCAGCTGGACGACCGGGAACACCGGGGAGCTGTTTTTT; cdr3_aa: CASSWTTGNTGELFF
clone_size: .; cdr3_length: 14; j_call: TRBJ1-1; d_call: .; v_call: TRBV5-6; cdr3_nt: TGTGCCAGCAGCTTTTACAGCATGAACACTGAAGCTTTCTTT; cdr3_aa: CASSFYSMNTEAFF
clone_size: once; cdr3_length: 14; j_call: TRBJ2-1; d_call: TRBD2; v_call: TRBV19; cdr3_nt: TGTGCCAGTACCGCAAGGACTAGCGGCAATGAGCAGTTCTTC; cdr3_aa: CASTARTSGNEQFF
clone_size: .; cdr3_length: 17; j_call: TRBJ1-2; d_call: .; v_call: TRBV19; cdr3_nt: TGTGCCAGTAGTTCCAATGGACGGTCCGATGGGCTTTATGGCTACACCTTC; cdr3_aa: CASSSNGRSDGLYGYTF
clone_size: .; cdr3_length: 13; j_call: TRBJ1-2; d_call: .; v_call: TRBV27; cdr3_nt: TGTGCCAGCAGTTTACGAGGGGATCGGGGCTACACCTTC; cdr3_aa: CASSLRGDRGYTF
clone_size: .; cdr3_length: 15; j_call: TRBJ2-7; d_call: TRBD2; v_call: TRBV14; cdr3_nt: TGTGCCAGCAGCCGACTAGCGGGAGGTAGTGGCGAGCAGTACTTC; cdr3_aa: CASSRLAGGSGEQYF
clone_size: .; cdr3_length: 15; j_call: TRBJ2-5; d_call: TRBD2; v_call: TRBV5-1; cdr3_nt: TGCGCCAGCAGCTTGACTAGCGGGAACCAAGAGACCCAGTACTTC; cdr3_aa: CASSLTSGNQETQYF
clone_size: .; cdr3_length: 15; j_call: TRBJ1-2; d_call: .; v_call: TRBV5-1; cdr3_nt: TGCGCCAGCAGCTTGGAAGGGGGGCGCGACTATGGCTACACCTTC; cdr3_aa: CASSLEGGRDYGYTF
clone_size: .; cdr3_length: 10; j_call: TRBJ2-3; d_call: .; v_call: TRBV27; cdr3_nt: TGTGCCAGCAGTTTTGATACGCAGTATTTT; cdr3_aa: CASSFDTQYF
clone_size: once; cdr3_length: 12; j_call: TRBJ2-7; d_call: TRBD1; v_call: TRBV6-1; cdr3_nt: TGTGCCAGCAGTGAACAGGGGGCCGAGCAGTACTTC; cdr3_aa: CASSEQGAEQYF
clone_size: .; cdr3_length: 15; j_call: TRBJ1-4; d_call: .; v_call: TRBV5-1; cdr3_nt: TGCGCCAGCAGCCCCTTAAATGGACGCAACGAAAAACTGTTTTTT; cdr3_aa: CASSPLNGRNEKLFF
clone_size: .; cdr3_length: 16; j_call: TRBJ1-3; d_call: .; v_call: TRBV5-6; cdr3_nt: TGTGCCAGCAGCCCCTGGGACCGAAACTCTGGAAACACCATATATTTT; cdr3_aa: CASSPWDRNSGNTIYF
clone_size: .; cdr3_length: 13; j_call: TRBJ1-5; d_call: .; v_call: TRBV7-9; cdr3_nt: TGTGCCAGCAGCTTTCAGGCCCATCAGCCCCAGCATTTT; cdr3_aa: CASSFQAHQPQHF
clone_size: .; cdr3_length: 16; j_call: TRBJ1-4; d_call: .; v_call: TRBV5-1; cdr3_nt: TGCGCCAGCAGCTCCCGGGGTGGGCGAGGGAATGAAAAACTGTTTTTT; cdr3_aa: CASSSRGGRGNEKLFF
clone_size: .; cdr3_length: 12; j_call: TRBJ2-3; d_call: .; v_call: TRBV28; cdr3_nt: TGTGCGTCCCGGTTAAGCACAGATACGCAGTATTTT; cdr3_aa: CASRLSTDTQYF
clone_size: .; cdr3_length: 15; j_call: TRBJ2-3; d_call: TRBD2; v_call: TRBV10-2; cdr3_nt: TGCGCCAGCAGTGACCTTAGCGGGAGCTCAGATACGCAGTATTTT; cdr3_aa: CASSDLSGSSDTQYF
clone_size: .; cdr3_length: 13; j_call: TRBJ2-3; d_call: .; v_call: TRBV5-1; cdr3_nt: TGCGCCAGCAGCCCCGGGACCCGGGATACGCAGTATTTT; cdr3_aa: CASSPGTRDTQYF
clone_size: .; cdr3_length: 13; j_call: TRBJ1-3; d_call: .; v_call: TRBV29-1; cdr3_nt: TGCAGCGTTGCCGGGACAACGGGAAACACCATATATTTT; cdr3_aa: CSVAGTTGNTIYF
clone_size: .; cdr3_length: 15; j_call: TRBJ2-2; d_call: .; v_call: TRBV11-2; cdr3_nt: TGTGCCAGCCGCCCCAACATCCCGGGCACCGGGGAGCTGTTTTTT; cdr3_aa: CASRPNIPGTGELFF
clone_size: .; cdr3_length: 14; j_call: TRBJ1-2; d_call: .; v_call: TRBV19; cdr3_nt: TGTGCCAGTAGTATAGGGGATCGTGACTATGGCTACACCTTC; cdr3_aa: CASSIGDRDYGYTF
clone_size: .; cdr3_length: 13; j_call: TRBJ2-5; d_call: .; v_call: TRBV7-9; cdr3_nt: TGTGCCAGCAGCCCTACCAACGGTGAGACCCAGTACTTC; cdr3_aa: CASSPTNGETQYF
clone_size: .; cdr3_length: 17; j_call: TRBJ2-7; d_call: TRBD1; v_call: TRBV4-1; cdr3_nt: TGCGCCAGCAGCCAAGAGGGCTTGACAGGGGACTCCTACGAGCAGTACTTC; cdr3_aa: CASSQEGLTGDSYEQYF
clone_size: .; cdr3_length: 14; j_call: TRBJ2-1; d_call: TRBD2; v_call: TRBV2; cdr3_nt: TGTGCCAGCAGTGAAGCTCGAGGACTAGCGGGAGAGTTCTTC; cdr3_aa: CASSEARGLAGEFF
clone_size: .; cdr3_length: 17; j_call: TRBJ2-3; d_call: .; v_call: TRBV11-3; cdr3_nt: TGTGCCAGCAGCTCACCACCACTAGGTACTACCACAGATACGCAGTATTTT; cdr3_aa: CASSSPPLGTTTDTQYF
clone_size: .; cdr3_length: 13; j_call: TRBJ2-5; d_call: .; v_call: TRBV10-1; cdr3_nt: TGCGCCAGCAGCAGTACAGGCCAAGAGACCCAGTACTTC; cdr3_aa: CASSSTGQETQYF
clone_size: .; cdr3_length: 16; j_call: TRBJ2-1; d_call: TRBD2; v_call: TRBV9; cdr3_nt: TGTGCCAGCAGCGTAGATTCACGGGAGGCCCACAATGAGCAGTTCTTC; cdr3_aa: CASSVDSREAHNEQFF
clone_size: .; cdr3_length: 14; j_call: TRBJ2-7; d_call: .; v_call: TRBV7-3; cdr3_nt: TGTGCCAGCAGCTCCCATCAAGGTGGGAGCGAGCAGTACTTC; cdr3_aa: CASSSHQGGSEQYF
clone_size: few; cdr3_length: 16; j_call: TRBJ2-5; d_call: TRBD2; v_call: TRBV4-1; cdr3_nt: TGCGCCAGCAGCCAAGAAACTAGCGGGAAGGGAGAGACCCAGTACTTC; cdr3_aa: CASSQETSGKGETQYF
clone_size: .; cdr3_length: 14; j_call: TRBJ1-4; d_call: TRBD1; v_call: TRBV6-6; cdr3_nt: TGTGCCAGCAGTTCTGGACAGGGGGAGAAAAAACTGTTTTTT; cdr3_aa: CASSSGQGEKKLFF